This T cell receptor (beta chain) derives from a study of blood T cell repertoires in COVID-19. J lost 2 bases, V lost 5 bases, and 11 bases had no gene match. This CDR3 spans 16 amino acids. The germline gives CDR1 MDHEN, CDR2 SYDVKM. The protocol was immunoSEQ multiplex PCR, while the TCRdb copy is restricted to in-frame clones and leaves out a portion. The sample contains a few hundred thousand clones, about 85% of which appear only once. The TCR sequence derives from a woman between 18 and 29 years old with acute or convalescent COVID-19. The rearrangement uses TRBV28 and TRBJ2-7; TRBD1 agrees at 8 bases. What was sequenced was peripheral blood. CDR3 bases: TGTGCCAGCAGTACCCTGGGGCAGGGGGCCCCCTACGAGCAGTACTTC. It translates to CASSTLGQGAPYEQYF.